Listed here are 29 T cell receptor beta chains from one sample, sequenced in a study of technical replicates of blood from a few donors. Generated by immunoSEQ multiplex PCR, the TCRdb table keeps only in-frame clones and is missing some. The sample consists of about 85,000 clones, approximately 94% of them appearing once. The sequenced sample was T cells isolated from PBMCs. The receptors originated from a human donor in good health.

The chain links TRBV27 to TRBJ2-7; TRBD1 matches at 12 bases. The CDR3 runs 14 residues. V lost 6 bases, J lost 5 bases, and 5 bases stayed unmatched. The germline CDR1 and CDR2 sequences are MNHEY and SMNVEV (reference sequence). In nucleotides, the CDR3 is TGTGCCAGCAGACCCGGGACAGGGGGCCACGAGCAGTACTTC. Its protein product is CASRPGTGGHEQYF.

This clone was picked up one time. The chain links TRBV18 to TRBJ1-1, with a weak D call TRBD1 (6 bases). Trimming shortened V by 2 bases and J by 3 bases, and 13 bases separated the two germline ends. The CDR3 spans 15 residues. CDR1 and CDR2 (germline): KGHSH, LQKENI. CDR3 nucleotide sequence: TGTGCCAGCTCACCAATCGGGTCAGGGGACACTGAAGCTTTCTTT. As protein: CASSPIGSGDTEAFF.

The rearrangement joins TRBV11-2 to TRBJ2-7; no definite D call. Between the trimmed V and J ends, which lost 4 bases and 3 bases, there was a span of 7 bases. The CDR3 spans 12 residues. In germline, CDR1 is SGHAT, CDR2 FQNNGV. DNA of the CDR3: TGTGCCAGCAGCTCAGACCACTACGAGCAGTACTTC. Encoded protein: CASSSDHYEQYF.

This chain joins TRBV11-2 and TRBJ2-5; D not certain. Germline V gene sequence: CDR1 SGHAT, CDR2 FQNNGV. The CDR3 is 11 amino acids. Trimming cost V 5 bases and J 4 bases, with 5 bases left between them. The CDR3 protein is CASSVRETQYF. The CDR3 bases are TGTGCCAGCAGCGTCCGAGAGACCCAGTACTTC.

V and J are TRBV5-5 and TRBJ2-3; weak D call: TRBD1 (5 bases). The CDR3 is 13 residues long. Germline assignment: CDR1 SGHKS and CDR2 YYEKEE (reference sequence). V lost 5 bases and J lost 4, with 11 bases in between. In DNA, the CDR3 is TGTGCCAGCAGGGGGCTTGGACCAGATACGCAGTATTTT. Amino acids: CASRGLGPDTQYF.

This chain connects TRBV14 to TRBJ2-4, with D possibly being TRBD2 (6 bases). V lost 0 bases and J lost 3, with 12 bases in between. Germline V gene lookup returns CDR1 SGHDN and CDR2 FVKESK. This CDR3 comprises 16 residues. The CDR3 DNA sequence: TGTGCCAGCAGCCAAGATAGCGGCTTCGGCAAAAACATTCAGTACTTC. It yields the protein CASSQDSGFGKNIQYF. Full variable domain (outside the CDR3, taken from reference TRBV14 and TRBJ2-4): EAGVTQFPSHSVIEKGQTVTLRCDPISGHDNLYWYRRVMGKEIKFLLHFVKESKQDESGMPNNRFLAERTGGTYSTLKVQPAELEDSGVYFCASSQDSGFGKNIQYFGAGTRLSVL.

Only a few counts were recorded for this clone. V gene TRBV11-2 combines with J gene TRBJ1-2; D uncertain. Between the trimmed V and J ends, which lost 1 base and 4 bases, there was a span of 7 bases. CDR3 size: 13 residues. CDR1 SGHAT and CDR2 FQNNGV come from the germline V gene. CDR3 amino acids: CASSLAPGYGYTF. The CDR3 DNA reads TGTGCCAGCAGCTTAGCCCCAGGCTATGGCTACACCTTC.

This chain connects TRBV5-8 to TRBJ2-1; 9 nucleotides match TRBD1. This CDR3 region has 16 residues. The V and J ends lost 2 bases and 5 bases, in that order; junction bases with no gene match: 8. The V gene's germline CDR1 is SGHTS and CDR2 YDEGEE. CDR3 region: CASSFGYRTGDNEQFF. DNA of the CDR3: TGTGCCAGCAGCTTCGGTTATAGGACAGGGGACAATGAGCAGTTCTTC. The full variable domain, with the rest looked up from reference TRBV5-8 and TRBJ2-1, is EAGVTQSPTHLIKTRGQQATLRCSPISGHTSVYWYQQALGLGLQFLLWYDEGEERNRGNFPPRFSGRQFPNYSSELNVNALELEDSALYLCASSFGYRTGDNEQFFGPGTRLTVL.

This chain uses TRBV15 with TRBJ2-7, with 11 bases matching TRBD2. The V segment lost 4 bases and the J segment 0 bases; nucleotides outside the gene matches: 5. This CDR3 is 16 amino acids long. Germline V lookup: CDR1 LNHNV, CDR2 YYDKDF (reference sequence). The CDR3 DNA is TGTGCCACCAGCAAGGGACTAGCGGAGGTCTCCTACGAGCAGTACTTC. Translation: CATSKGLAEVSYEQYF.

This chain connects TRBV29-1 to TRBJ1-2; D perhaps matches TRBD1 (6 bases). From germline, CDR1 is SQVTM and CDR2 ANQGSEA. The CDR3 is 13 amino acids. V was shortened by 7 bases and J by 3 bases, with 15 bases between the two germline ends. The CDR3 reads CSALTGLHYGYTF. DNA of the CDR3: TGCAGCGCCCTTACAGGGCTTCACTATGGCTACACCTTC.

The chain is built from TRBV9 and TRBJ2-5, with TRBD2 as a possible D gene (6 bases). This CDR3 is built from 17 residues. Trimming left V 5 bases short and J 2 bases short, with 22 bases between. Germline V gene data show CDR1 as SGDLS and CDR2 as YYNGEE. CDR3 sequence (DNA): TGTGCCAGCAGTGCCGGCCGTTGGGCAGGGAGGCAAGAGACCCAGTACTTC. This encodes CASSAGRWAGRQETQYF.

The rearrangement uses TRBV7-3 and TRBJ1-1; TRBD1 is a possible D gene (6 bases). Germline CDR1 reads SGHTA; CDR2 reads FQGTGA. This CDR3 is 15 amino acids long. With 2 bases removed from V and 3 bases from J, the gap between germline ends came to 13 bases. Here the CDR3 DNA reads TGTGCCAGCAGCTTATCTGGGGGCTTGGACACTGAAGCTTTCTTT. Protein: CASSLSGGLDTEAFF.

The rearrangement joins TRBV9 to TRBJ1-1; D perhaps matches TRBD1 (6 bases). V lost 4 bases and J lost 3, with 13 bases in between. CDR3 length: 14 amino acids. The V gene's germline CDR1 is SGDLS and CDR2 YYNGEE. This CDR3 is CASSFIQGDTEAFF. CDR3 nucleotides: TGTGCCAGCAGCTTTATACAGGGAGACACTGAAGCTTTCTTT. Variable domain in full (rest from reference TRBV9 and TRBJ1-1): DSGVTQTPKHLITATGQRVTLRCSPRSGDLSVYWYQQSLDQGLQFLIQYYNGEERAKGNILERFSAQQFPDLHSELNLSSLELGDSALYFCASSFIQGDTEAFFGQGTRLTVV.

In nucleotides, the CDR3 is TGTGCCAGCAGCTTAGGACAGGACTTCTACGAGCAGTACTTC. Its translation is CASSLGQDFYEQYF. The chain carries TRBV11-3 and TRBJ2-7; a possible D gene is TRBD1 (6 bases). The V end was cut by 1 base, the J end by 3 bases, with 10 bases between. The CDR3 runs 14 residues. Germline loops: CDR1 SGHNT, CDR2 YENEEA.

The genes are TRBV29-1 and TRBJ2-2, with 7 positions matching TRBD1. The CDR3 is 14 residues long. Germline trimming cut 7 bases from V and 3 bases from J; bases unmatched to any gene: 8. The germline CDR1 and CDR2 sequences are SQVTM and ANQGSEA. The CDR3 is CSATVGTDTGELFF. The CDR3 nucleotides read TGCAGCGCTACCGTCGGGACAGACACCGGGGAGCTGTTTTTT.

The genes are TRBV10-1 and TRBJ2-7, with 9 bases matching TRBD1. V trimming: 3 bases; J trimming: 7 bases; junction bases outside the gene matches: 16. There are 17 residues in the CDR3. Germline V gives CDR1 WNHNN, CDR2 SYGVQD (reference sequence). The CDR3 sequence: CASSDKPSGTGLWEQYF. As DNA, the CDR3 is TGCGCCAGCAGTGACAAACCCTCCGGGACAGGGTTGTGGGAGCAGTACTTC.

The chain has TRBV27 and TRBJ2-1; the match to TRBD1 covers 8 bases. V was clipped by 5 bases and J by 7 bases; unmatched bases: 10. Germline V CDR1 and CDR2: MNHEY, SMNVEV (reference sequence). The CDR3 is 15 amino acids. The CDR3 here is CASSPAGTGRNEQFF. The CDR3 DNA sequence: TGTGCCAGCAGTCCGGCCGGGACAGGACGGAATGAGCAGTTCTTC.

The CDR3 spells CASSFLKQGSGELFF. The CDR3 DNA reads as TGTGCCAGCAGCTTCCTAAAACAGGGTTCCGGGGAGCTGTTTTTT. The genes are TRBV7-3 and TRBJ2-2, with a tentative D call TRBD1 (6 bases). Trimming cost V 3 bases and J 6 bases, with 14 bases left between them. The CDR3 totals 15 residues. The V gene's germline CDR1 is SGHTA and CDR2 FQGTGA.

This clone was counted once. The chain links TRBV9 to TRBJ1-1, with 10 positions matching TRBD1. The ends lost 2 bases at V and 1 base at J; junction bases unmatched: 8. The CDR3 runs 17 residues. Germline CDR1 is SGDLS and CDR2 is YYNGEE. In DNA, the CDR3 is TGTGCCAGCAGCGTCCATCGGGACAGGGGCCGGAACACTGAAGCTTTCTTT. Its protein is CASSVHRDRGRNTEAFF.

V and J are TRBV6-6 and TRBJ1-1, with D possibly matching TRBD1 (5 bases). From germline, CDR1 is MNHNY and CDR2 SVGAGI (reference sequence). Trimming removed 7 bases at V and 7 bases at J, with 16 bases between. This CDR3 spans 13 amino acids. The DNA for the CDR3 is TGTGCCAGCACCCAGACAGCAACCTATGAAGCTTTCTTT. Encoded protein: CASTQTATYEAFF.

The gene calls are TRBV7-2 and TRBJ2-5, with D possibly matching TRBD1 (7 bases). In germline, CDR1 is SGHTA, CDR2 FQGNSA. V dropped 4 bases and J dropped 3 bases, with 18 bases sitting between them. CDR3 length: 16 residues. The chain's CDR3 is CASSSIGGTDKETQYF. CDR3 DNA sequence: TGTGCCAGCAGCTCTATTGGCGGGACAGATAAAGAGACCCAGTACTTC.

The V and J genes are TRBV28 and TRBJ2-3, with a tentative D call TRBD1 (6 bases). CDR1 and CDR2 (germline): MDHEN, SYDVKM. V was shortened by 0 bases and J by 2 bases, with 21 bases between the two germline ends. This CDR3 has 19 residues. This CDR3 reads CASSLWPIQGGFFTDTQYF. For the CDR3, the DNA is TGTGCCAGCAGTTTATGGCCAATACAAGGGGGATTTTTCACAGATACGCAGTATTTT.

V is TRBV10-3 and J is TRBJ1-5; D unresolved. The V gene lost 0 bases and the J gene lost 7 bases, with 10 bases spanning the gap. The germline CDR1 and CDR2 sequences are ENHRY and SYGVKD. This CDR3 comprises 14 residues. CDR3 nucleotide sequence: TGTGCCATCAGTGAGTCGAGAGAAATACAGCCCCAGCATTTT. Its protein product is CAISESREIQPQHF.

The chain combines TRBV29-1 with TRBJ2-2, with D maybe TRBD2 (5 bases). Germline V gene lookup returns CDR1 SQVTM and CDR2 ANQGSEA. The CDR3 totals 12 residues. Trimming removed 5 bases from V and 2 bases from J, with 6 bases in between. CDR3 amino acids: CSVTGNTGELFF. The CDR3 DNA sequence: TGCAGCGTTACGGGAAACACCGGGGAGCTGTTTTTT.

This chain joins TRBV2 and TRBJ2-6; 7 nucleotides line up with TRBD1. The CDR3 extends over 16 amino acids. Germline loops: CDR1 SNHLY, CDR2 FYNNEI. Trimming removed 6 bases from V and 0 bases from J; junction bases left unmatched: 5. DNA for the CDR3: TGTGCCAGCAGAAGGGACAGTCCCTCTGGGGCCAACGTCCTGACTTTC. This gives the protein CASRRDSPSGANVLTF.

The V gene is TRBV28, the J gene TRBJ2-3; 9 bases map to TRBD2. The V gene end was trimmed by 6 bases and the J gene end by 6 bases; junction bases not matched to a gene: 10. Germline V gene data show CDR1 as MDHEN and CDR2 as SYDVKM. There are 15 residues in the CDR3. As DNA, the CDR3 is TGTGCCAGCAGCTCCTTAGCGGGAGAGGGGGATACGCAGTATTTT. Its translation: CASSSLAGEGDTQYF.

The CDR3 coding sequence is TGTGCCAGCAGCTTAGAAGTCTTAGATACCGGGGGCGAGCAGTACTTC. Protein product: CASSLEVLDTGGEQYF. The V and J genes are TRBV7-8 and TRBJ2-7, with D possibly matching TRBD2 (6 bases). The CDR3 consists of 16 residues. The germline V gene has CDR1 SGHVS and CDR2 FQNEAQ. The ends were cut back, 1 base at V and 6 bases at J, with 19 bases in the middle.

V gene TRBV7-3 combines with J gene TRBJ2-1; weak D call: TRBD1 (5 bases). Germline V lookup: CDR1 SGHTA, CDR2 FQGTGA. Deletions cut 2 bases from V and 0 bases from J, with 11 bases between. This CDR3 comprises 16 residues. CDR3 nucleotides: TGTGCCAGCAGCTTATGGGGCATGAGCTCCTACAATGAGCAGTTCTTC. Its translation is CASSLWGMSSYNEQFF.

With respect to this clone: This sample includes further DNA sequences coding for the same CDR3. V and J are TRBV29-1 and TRBJ1-1, with 8 bases fitting TRBD1. Germline V gives CDR1 SQVTM, CDR2 ANQGSEA. V lost 6 bases and J lost 1; bases outside the gene matches: 4. The CDR3 totals 13 residues. The DNA of the CDR3 is TGCAGCGTCCGTACAGGGGGGAACACTGAAGCTTTCTTT. Translating gives CSVRTGGNTEAFF.